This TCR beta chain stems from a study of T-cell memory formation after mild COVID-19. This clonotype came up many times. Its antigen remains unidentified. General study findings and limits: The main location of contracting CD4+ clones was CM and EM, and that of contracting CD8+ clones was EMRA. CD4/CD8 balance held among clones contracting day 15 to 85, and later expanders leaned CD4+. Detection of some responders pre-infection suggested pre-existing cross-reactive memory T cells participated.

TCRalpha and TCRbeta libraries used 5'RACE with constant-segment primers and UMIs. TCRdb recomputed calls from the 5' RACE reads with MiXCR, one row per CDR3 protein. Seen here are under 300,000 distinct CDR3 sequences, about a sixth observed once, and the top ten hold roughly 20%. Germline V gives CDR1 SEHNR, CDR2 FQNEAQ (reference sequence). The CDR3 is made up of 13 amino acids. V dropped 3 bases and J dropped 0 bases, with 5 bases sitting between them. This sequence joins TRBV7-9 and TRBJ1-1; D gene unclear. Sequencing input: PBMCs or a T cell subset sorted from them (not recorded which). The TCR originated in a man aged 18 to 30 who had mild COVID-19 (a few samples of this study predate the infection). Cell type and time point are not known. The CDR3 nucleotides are TGTGCCAGCAGCTTTCGACTGAACACTGAAGCTTTCTTT. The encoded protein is CASSFRLNTEAFF.